This is a list of T cell receptor beta chains from one sample in a study of blood T cell repertoires in COVID-19. Clones were read by immunoSEQ multiplex PCR, and TCRdb kept only the in-frame ones, dropping some. The data show around 310,000 clones, with almost 90% seen just once and around 0.93% held by the top ten. The sequencing input was peripheral blood. Source of these receptors: a middle-aged woman with COVID-19, enrolled during active disease. CDR3s include the opening cysteine and the closing phenylalanine or tryptophan. A D gene is named only where the DNA matches it firmly. Clone size appears in some rows only: once, few, many, or a class for an expanded clone.

v_call	clone_size	j_call	d_call	cdr3_aa	cdr3_nt
TRBV20-1	-	TRBJ2-2	-	CSASEAGNTGELFF	TGCAGTGCTAGTGAAGCAGGGAACACCGGGGAGCTGTTTTTT
TRBV6-2/TRBV6-3	-	TRBJ2-3	-	CASSPRGADTQYF	TGTGCCAGCAGCCCCAGGGGGGCAGATACGCAGTATTTT
TRBV19	-	TRBJ2-1	TRBD2	CASSITREGQFF	TGTGCCAGTAGTATAACCAGGGAGGGGCAGTTCTTC
TRBV27	-	TRBJ1-1	-	CASSLGGGMGNTEAFF	TGTGCCAGCAGTTTAGGCGGGGGGATGGGGAACACTGAAGCTTTCTTT
TRBV4-3	-	TRBJ1-1	-	CASSQESDSEAFF	TGCGCCAGCAGCCAAGAGAGTGACAGTGAAGCTTTCTTT
TRBV5-4	once	TRBJ2-7	TRBD2	CASSLYDVAGTEQYF	TGTGCCAGCAGCTTGTACGATGTAGCGGGAACCGAGCAGTACTTC
TRBV3-1/TRBV3-2	-	TRBJ2-7	-	CASSQDAAAGWQYF	TGTGCCAGCAGCCAAGATGCGGCCGCGGGCTGGCAGTACTTC
TRBV6-2/TRBV6-3	many	TRBJ1-5	TRBD1	CASSWTGTVNQPQHF	TGTGCCAGCAGTTGGACAGGGACCGTCAATCAGCCCCAGCATTTT
TRBV5-6	-	TRBJ1-3	-	CASSISGNTIYF	TGTGCCAGCAGTATCTCTGGAAACACCATATATTTT
TRBV5-1	-	TRBJ2-5	TRBD2	CASTRTSGRETQYF	TGCGCCAGCACCCGGACTAGCGGGAGGGAGACCCAGTACTTC
TRBV7-3	-	TRBJ2-2	TRBD2	CASSFRLAGGPGELFF	TGTGCCAGCAGCTTCCGACTAGCGGGAGGGCCCGGGGAGCTGTTTTTT
TRBV28	-	TRBJ2-7	-	CASSLDRNREEQYF	TGTGCCAGCAGTTTAGACAGAAACCGGGAGGAGCAGTACTTC
TRBV6-6	-	TRBJ2-1	-	CASSYSGQGRNEQFF	TGTGCCAGCAGTTACTCAGGGCAGGGCCGTAATGAGCAGTTCTTC
TRBV7-2	once	TRBJ1-2	TRBD1	CASSHQRQGAPRGYTF	TGTGCCAGCAGCCACCAAAGACAGGGGGCGCCGCGAGGCTACACCTTC
TRBV30	-	TRBJ1-3	-	CACTQGSGNTIYF	TGTGCCTGCACACAGGGCTCTGGAAACACCATATATTTT
TRBV10-3	-	TRBJ1-6	-	CANNREKDSPLHF	TGTGCCAACAACAGGGAGAAGGATTCACCCCTCCACTTT
TRBV28	-	TRBJ1-2	-	CASSSGLSNYGYTF	TGTGCCAGCAGTTCCGGACTGTCAAACTATGGCTACACCTTC
TRBV6-6	once	TRBJ1-1	TRBD1	CASGPRGRGTEAFF	TGTGCCAGCGGACCCAGGGGGCGCGGGACTGAAGCTTTCTTT
TRBV29-1	-	TRBJ2-7	TRBD2	CSVASGTYEQYF	TGCAGCGTGGCTAGCGGGACCTACGAGCAGTACTTC
TRBV2	-	TRBJ1-2	-	CASSVGGRGYTF	TGTGCCAGCAGCGTGGGAGGACGGGGCTACACCTTC